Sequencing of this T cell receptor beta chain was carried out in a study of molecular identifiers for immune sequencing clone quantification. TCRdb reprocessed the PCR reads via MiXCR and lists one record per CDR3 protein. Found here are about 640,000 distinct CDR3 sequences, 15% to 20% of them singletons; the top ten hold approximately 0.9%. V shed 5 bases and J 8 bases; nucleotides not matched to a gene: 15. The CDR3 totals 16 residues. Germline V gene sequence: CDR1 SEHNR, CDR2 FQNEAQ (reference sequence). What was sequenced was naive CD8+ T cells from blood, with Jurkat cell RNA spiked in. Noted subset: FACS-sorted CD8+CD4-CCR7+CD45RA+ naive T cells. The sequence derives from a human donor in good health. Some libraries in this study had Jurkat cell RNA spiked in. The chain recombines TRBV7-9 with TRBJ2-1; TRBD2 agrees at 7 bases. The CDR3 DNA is TGTGCCAGCAGCAGAGTAGCGGGCCTGCCGTACGATGAGCAGTTCTTC. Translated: CASSRVAGLPYDEQFF.